This T cell receptor beta chain is drawn from a study of PD-L1 blockade in urothelial cancer. Overall study context: Researchers looked at the blood 3 weeks (second dose) and 6 weeks after treatment began. Specimens of blood held a median count of 141,255 T cells.

Time point of the sample: pretreatment peripheral blood. The patients had locally advanced or metastatic urothelial carcinoma. Between 1 and 8 samples per patient were obtained, pretreatment and on-treatment. Trimming removed 0 bases from V and 9 bases from J, with 9 bases in between. This CDR3 has 12 residues. Germline loops: CDR1 SGHAT, CDR2 FQNNGV. TCRdb's copy holds only in-frame clones and misses some; the assay was immunoSEQ multiplex PCR. Here the sample spans 50,000 or so clones, roughly 84% being singletons. J is TRBJ2-7 and V is TRBV11-2; D gene ambiguous. Material: PBMCs, obtained around atezolizumab (anti-PD-L1) treatment. The clonotype comes from a man aged 45 to 65 with urothelial cancer. The CDR3 protein is CASSLDESGQYF. The CDR3 DNA reads TGTGCCAGCAGCTTAGATGAGTCCGGGCAGTACTTC.